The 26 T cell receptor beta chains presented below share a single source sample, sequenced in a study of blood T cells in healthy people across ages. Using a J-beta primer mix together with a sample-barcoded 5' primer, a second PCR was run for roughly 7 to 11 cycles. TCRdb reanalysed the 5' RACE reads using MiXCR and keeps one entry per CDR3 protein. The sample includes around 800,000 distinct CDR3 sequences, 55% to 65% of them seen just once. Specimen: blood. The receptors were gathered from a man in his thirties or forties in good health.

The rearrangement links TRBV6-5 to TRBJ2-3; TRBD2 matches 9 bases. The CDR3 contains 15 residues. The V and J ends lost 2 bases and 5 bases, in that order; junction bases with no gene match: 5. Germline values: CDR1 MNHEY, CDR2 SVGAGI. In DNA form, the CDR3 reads TGTGCCAGCAGTTACGCGGCTAGCGGGGTAGATACGCAGTATTTT. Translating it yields CASSYAASGVDTQYF.

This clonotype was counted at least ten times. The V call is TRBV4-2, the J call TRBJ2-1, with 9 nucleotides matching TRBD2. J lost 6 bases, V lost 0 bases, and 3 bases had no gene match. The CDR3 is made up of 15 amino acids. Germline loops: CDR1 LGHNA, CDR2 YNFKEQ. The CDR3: CASSQDQAGGNEQFF. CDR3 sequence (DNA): TGTGCCAGCAGCCAAGATCAAGCGGGGGGCAATGAGCAGTTCTTC.

DNA for the CDR3: TGTGCCAGCAGTGCGAGGCTAGCGGGGGGCGCCGACGAGCAGTACTTC. This codes for CASSARLAGGADEQYF. The genes are TRBV27 and TRBJ2-5; 11 bases align to TRBD2. The end of the DNA fits TRBJ2-7 better, so the J call may be wrong. Germline CDR1 reads MNHEY; CDR2 reads SMNVEV (reference sequence). CDR3 length: 16 residues.

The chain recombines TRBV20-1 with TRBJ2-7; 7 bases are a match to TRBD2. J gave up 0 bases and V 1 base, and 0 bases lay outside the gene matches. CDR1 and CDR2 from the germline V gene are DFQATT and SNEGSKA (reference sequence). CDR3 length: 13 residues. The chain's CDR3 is CSARGEGSYEQYF. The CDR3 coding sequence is TGCAGTGCTAGAGGGGAGGGCTCCTACGAGCAGTACTTC.

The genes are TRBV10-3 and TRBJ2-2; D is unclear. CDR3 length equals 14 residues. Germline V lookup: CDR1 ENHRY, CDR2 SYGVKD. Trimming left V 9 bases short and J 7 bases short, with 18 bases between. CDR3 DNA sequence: TGTGCCATTGCCCGGAGTTTGGATAACGGGGAGCTGTTTTTT. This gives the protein CAIARSLDNGELFF.

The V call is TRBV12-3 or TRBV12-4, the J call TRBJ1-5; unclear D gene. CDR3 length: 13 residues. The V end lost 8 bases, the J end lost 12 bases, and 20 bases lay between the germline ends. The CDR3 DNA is TGTGCCAGCGGAGACGGACTGGATCAGGTCCAGCATTTT. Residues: CASGDGLDQVQHF.

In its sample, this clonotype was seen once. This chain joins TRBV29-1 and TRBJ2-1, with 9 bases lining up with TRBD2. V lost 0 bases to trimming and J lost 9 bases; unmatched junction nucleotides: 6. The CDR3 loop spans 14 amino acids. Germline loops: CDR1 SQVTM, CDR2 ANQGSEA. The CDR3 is CSVEDGRGGSEQFF. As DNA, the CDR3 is TGCAGCGTTGAAGATGGGCGGGGGGGCTCTGAGCAGTTCTTC.

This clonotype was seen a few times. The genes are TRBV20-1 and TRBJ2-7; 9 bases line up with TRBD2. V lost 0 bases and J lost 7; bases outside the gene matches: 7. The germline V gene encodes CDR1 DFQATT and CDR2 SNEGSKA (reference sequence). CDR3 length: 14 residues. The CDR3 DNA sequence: TGCAGTGCTAGAGAGGGCGGGGGGGCTCGAGAGCAGTACTTC. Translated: CSAREGGGAREQYF.

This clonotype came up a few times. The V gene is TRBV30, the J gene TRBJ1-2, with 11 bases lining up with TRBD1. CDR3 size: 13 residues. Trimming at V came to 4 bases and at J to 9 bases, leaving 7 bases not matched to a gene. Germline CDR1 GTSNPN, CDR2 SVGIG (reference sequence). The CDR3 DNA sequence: TGTGCCTGGATGCGGACAGGGGGCCGGAGCTACACCTTC. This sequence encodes CAWMRTGGRSYTF. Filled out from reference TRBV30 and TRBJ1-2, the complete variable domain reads SQTIHQWPATLVQPVGSPLSLECTVEGTSNPNLYWYRQAAGRGLQLLFYSVGIGQISSEVPQNLSASRPQDRQFILSSKKLLLSDSGFYLCAWMRTGGRSYTFGSGTRLTVV.

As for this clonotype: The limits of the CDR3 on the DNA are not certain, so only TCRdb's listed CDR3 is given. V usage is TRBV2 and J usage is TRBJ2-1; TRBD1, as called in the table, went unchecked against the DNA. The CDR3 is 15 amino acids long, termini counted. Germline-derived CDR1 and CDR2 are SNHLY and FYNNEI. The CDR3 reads CASSEGWGRGNEQFF.

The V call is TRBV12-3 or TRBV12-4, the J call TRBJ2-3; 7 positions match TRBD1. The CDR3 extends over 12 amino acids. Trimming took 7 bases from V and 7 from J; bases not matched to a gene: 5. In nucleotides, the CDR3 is TGTGCCAGCACAGAGACAGGGTATACGCAGTATTTT. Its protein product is CASTETGYTQYF.

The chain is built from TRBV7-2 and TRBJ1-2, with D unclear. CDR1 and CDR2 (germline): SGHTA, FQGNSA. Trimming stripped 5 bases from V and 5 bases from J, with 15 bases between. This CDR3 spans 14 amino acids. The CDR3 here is CASSPLGFAYGYTF. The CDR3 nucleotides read TGTGCCAGCAGCCCCCTGGGATTCGCTTATGGCTACACCTTC. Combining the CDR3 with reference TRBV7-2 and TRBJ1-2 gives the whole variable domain GAGVSQSPSNKVTEKGKDVELRCDPISGHTALYWYRQSLGQGLEFLIYFQGNSAPDKSGLPSDRFSAERTGGSVSTLTIQRTQQEDSAVYLCASSPLGFAYGYTFGSGTRLTVV.

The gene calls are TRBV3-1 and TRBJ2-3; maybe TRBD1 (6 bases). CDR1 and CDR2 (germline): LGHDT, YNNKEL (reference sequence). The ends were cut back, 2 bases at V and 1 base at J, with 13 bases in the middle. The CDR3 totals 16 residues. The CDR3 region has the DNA TGTGCCAGCAGCCAAACCCCAGGGGTCCGCACAGATACGCAGTATTTT. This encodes CASSQTPGVRTDTQYF.

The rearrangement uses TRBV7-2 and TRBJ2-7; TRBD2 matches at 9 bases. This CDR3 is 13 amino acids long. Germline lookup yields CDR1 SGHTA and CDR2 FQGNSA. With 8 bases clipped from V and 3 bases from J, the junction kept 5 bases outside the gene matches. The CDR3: CASAGTSIYEQYF. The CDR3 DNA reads TGTGCCAGCGCCGGGACTAGCATCTACGAGCAGTACTTC.

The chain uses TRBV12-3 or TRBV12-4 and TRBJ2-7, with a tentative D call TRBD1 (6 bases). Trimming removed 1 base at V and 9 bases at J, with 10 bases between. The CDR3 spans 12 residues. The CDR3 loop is CASSLGIQGQYF. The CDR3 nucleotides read TGTGCCAGCAGTTTAGGTATACAGGGGCAGTACTTC.

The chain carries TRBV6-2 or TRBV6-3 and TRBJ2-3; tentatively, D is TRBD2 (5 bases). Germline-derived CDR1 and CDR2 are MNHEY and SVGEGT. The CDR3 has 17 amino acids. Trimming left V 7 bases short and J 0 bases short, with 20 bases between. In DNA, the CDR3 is TGTGCCAGCACCCCTTTTAAGATAGCGACTAGCACAGATACGCAGTATTTT. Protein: CASTPFKIATSTDTQYF.

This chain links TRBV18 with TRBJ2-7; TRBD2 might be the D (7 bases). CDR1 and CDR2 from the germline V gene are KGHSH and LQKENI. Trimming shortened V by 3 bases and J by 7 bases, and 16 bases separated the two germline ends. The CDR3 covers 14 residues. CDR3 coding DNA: TGTGCCAGCTCACCCGCGGGGGCTTACAATGAGCAGTACTTC. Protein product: CASSPAGAYNEQYF.

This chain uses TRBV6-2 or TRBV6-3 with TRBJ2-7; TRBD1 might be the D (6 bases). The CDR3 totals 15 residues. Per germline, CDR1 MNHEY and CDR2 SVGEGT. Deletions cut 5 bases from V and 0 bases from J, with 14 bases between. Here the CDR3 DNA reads TGTGCCAGCAGTCGTCGACGGGACACCTCCTACGAGCAGTACTTC. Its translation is CASSRRRDTSYEQYF.

The CDR3 reads CASSSRAGRHYGYTF. As DNA, the CDR3 is TGTGCCAGCAGCTCCCGGGCCGGGAGGCACTATGGCTACACCTTC. The chain links TRBV7-2 to TRBJ1-2; D gene ambiguous. The V gene's germline CDR1 is SGHTA and CDR2 FQGNSA. Trimming removed 4 bases at V and 3 bases at J, with 15 bases between. The CDR3 length is 15 residues. Full variable domain (rest looked up from reference TRBV7-2 and TRBJ1-2): GAGVSQSPSNKVTEKGKDVELRCDPISGHTALYWYRQSLGQGLEFLIYFQGNSAPDKSGLPSDRFSAERTGGSVSTLTIQRTQQEDSAVYLCASSSRAGRHYGYTFGSGTRLTVV.

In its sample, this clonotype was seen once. The CDR3 bases are TGTGCCAGCAGCCCTACTATGGGGGCAGGGGAGCAAGAGACCCAGTACTTC. Translation gives CASSPTMGAGEQETQYF. The V and J genes are TRBV7-2 and TRBJ2-5; TRBD1 might be the D (6 bases). Germline V CDR1 and CDR2: SGHTA, FQGNSA. V dropped 5 bases and J dropped 2 bases, with 21 bases sitting between them. The CDR3 loop spans 17 amino acids.

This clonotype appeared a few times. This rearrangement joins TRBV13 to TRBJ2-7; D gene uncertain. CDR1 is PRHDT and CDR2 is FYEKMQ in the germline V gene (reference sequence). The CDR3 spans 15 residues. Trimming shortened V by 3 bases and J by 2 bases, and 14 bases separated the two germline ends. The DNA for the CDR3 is TGTGCCAGCAGCTTTGGGGTAAGCCGTGCCTACGAGCAGTACTTC. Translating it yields CASSFGVSRAYEQYF.

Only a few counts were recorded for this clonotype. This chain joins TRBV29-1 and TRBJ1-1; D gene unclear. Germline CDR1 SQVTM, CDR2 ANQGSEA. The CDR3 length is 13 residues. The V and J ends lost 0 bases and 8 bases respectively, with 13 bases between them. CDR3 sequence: CSVEDKYRGEAFF. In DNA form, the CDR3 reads TGCAGCGTTGAAGATAAGTACAGAGGAGAAGCTTTCTTT.

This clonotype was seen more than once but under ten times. CDR3 in amino acids: CASSSGGDYNEQFF. DNA of the CDR3: TGTGCCAGCAGCTCGGGGGGGGACTACAATGAGCAGTTCTTC. The genes are TRBV6-5 and TRBJ2-1, with 8 bases aligning to TRBD2. The germline gives CDR1 MNHEY, CDR2 SVGAGI. This CDR3 comprises 14 residues. V trimming: 6 bases; J trimming: 3 bases; junction bases outside the gene matches: 4.

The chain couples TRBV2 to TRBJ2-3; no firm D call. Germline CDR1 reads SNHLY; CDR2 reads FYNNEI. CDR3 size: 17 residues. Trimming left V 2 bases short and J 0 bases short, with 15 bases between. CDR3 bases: TGTGCCAGCAGTGAACCTTCTTGGACGGCCAGCACAGATACGCAGTATTTT. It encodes CASSEPSWTASTDTQYF.

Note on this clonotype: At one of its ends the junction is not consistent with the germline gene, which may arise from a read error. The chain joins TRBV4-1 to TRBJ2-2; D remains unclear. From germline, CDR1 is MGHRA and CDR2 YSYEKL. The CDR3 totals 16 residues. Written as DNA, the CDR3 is TGCGCCAGCAGCCATCCAAGGGCAGGAAACACCGGAGAGCTGTTTTTT. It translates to CASSHPRAGNTGELFF.

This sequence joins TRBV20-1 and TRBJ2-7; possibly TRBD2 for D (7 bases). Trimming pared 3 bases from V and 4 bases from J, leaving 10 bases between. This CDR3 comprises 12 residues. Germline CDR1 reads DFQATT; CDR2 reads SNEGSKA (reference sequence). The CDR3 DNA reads TGCAGTGCTAGGCGGGGGCGATACGAGCAGTACTTC. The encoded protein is CSARRGRYEQYF.